The present T cell receptor beta chain was sequenced within a study of tumor-infiltrating lymphocytes in primary liver carcinoma. Study-level background: The patients comprised men and women between the ages of 30 and 69 years. Stage T1-T3 N0M0 tumors spanned roughly 4.2 to 11 cm.

This clonotype was seen at least ten times. Its antigen is as yet unknown. Alongside blood RNA obtained from unsorted whole blood, germline DNA was also extracted. General study results and limits: Tumor-adjacent and tumor-blood pairs overlapped less than tumor region pairs did. Unsorted bulk processing meant the study did not compare CD4+ and CD8+ repertoires.

V was trimmed by 3 bases and J by 6 bases, leaving 8 bases between them. Germline values: CDR1 SEHNR, CDR2 FQNEAQ (reference sequence). CDR3 length equals 13 residues. A primer in the constant region served to generate TCR beta cDNA from 500 ng of total RNA. Generation of the TCR beta libraries relied on three nested multiplex PCR rounds using slightly modified ARM-PCR. A C-beta reverse primer was combined with TRBV1-TRBV30 forward primers in the first two PCR rounds, and each round had approximately 9 cycles. Via MiXCR, TCRdb re-called the multiplex PCR reads, giving one row per CDR3 protein. Of about 310,000 distinct CDR3 sequences in the sample, approximately 60% were seen once.

What was sequenced was peripheral blood. This TCR was sampled from a man aged 35 to 55 with primary liver carcinoma and hepatitis B virus infection. V is TRBV7-9 and J is TRBJ2-2; D call uncertain. CDR3 nucleotide sequence: TGTGCCAGCAGCTTGGAAAGGGCCGGGGAGCTGTTTTTT. The encoded protein is CASSLERAGELFF.